This TCR beta chain came from a study of T cell responses to AZD1222 COVID-19 vaccine. The CDR3 covers 12 residues. Trimming took 7 bases from V and 8 from J, leaving 14 bases between them. This table comes from immunoSEQ multiplex PCR, and its TCRdb copy is limited to in-frame clones, with some not included. The data hold around 130,000 clones, with around nine tenths observed a single time. Study conclusions and caveats: Spike was spanned by vaccine-associated CD4 TCRs, with dominance at 160-218 and 743-854. Sampled repertoires all dated from after the peak T cell response. Donors skewed white British and female; clonal diversity was possibly underestimated.

Turning to this clone: Its specificity is unknown.

The source is an adult in good health. This rearrangement joins TRBV12-3 or TRBV12-4 to TRBJ1-2, with a possible D match to TRBD1 (6 bases). The source was peripheral blood, collected on day 0 of AZD1222 vaccination. Here the CDR3 DNA reads TGTGCCAGCACCCTCATCGGGGGCGGCTACACCTTC. Protein sequence: CASTLIGGGYTF.